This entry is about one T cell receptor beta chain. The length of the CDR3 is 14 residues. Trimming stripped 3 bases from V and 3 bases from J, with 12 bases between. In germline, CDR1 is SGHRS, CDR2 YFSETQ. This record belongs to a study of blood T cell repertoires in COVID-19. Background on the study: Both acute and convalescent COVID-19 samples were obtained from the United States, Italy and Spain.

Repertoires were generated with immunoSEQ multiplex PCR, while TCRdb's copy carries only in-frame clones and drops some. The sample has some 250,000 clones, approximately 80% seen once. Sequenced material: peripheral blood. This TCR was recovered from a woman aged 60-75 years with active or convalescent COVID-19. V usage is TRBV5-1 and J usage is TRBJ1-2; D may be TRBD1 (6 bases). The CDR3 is CASSSTQGDYGYTF. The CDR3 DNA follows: TGCGCCAGCAGCTCCACACAGGGAGACTATGGCTACACCTTC.